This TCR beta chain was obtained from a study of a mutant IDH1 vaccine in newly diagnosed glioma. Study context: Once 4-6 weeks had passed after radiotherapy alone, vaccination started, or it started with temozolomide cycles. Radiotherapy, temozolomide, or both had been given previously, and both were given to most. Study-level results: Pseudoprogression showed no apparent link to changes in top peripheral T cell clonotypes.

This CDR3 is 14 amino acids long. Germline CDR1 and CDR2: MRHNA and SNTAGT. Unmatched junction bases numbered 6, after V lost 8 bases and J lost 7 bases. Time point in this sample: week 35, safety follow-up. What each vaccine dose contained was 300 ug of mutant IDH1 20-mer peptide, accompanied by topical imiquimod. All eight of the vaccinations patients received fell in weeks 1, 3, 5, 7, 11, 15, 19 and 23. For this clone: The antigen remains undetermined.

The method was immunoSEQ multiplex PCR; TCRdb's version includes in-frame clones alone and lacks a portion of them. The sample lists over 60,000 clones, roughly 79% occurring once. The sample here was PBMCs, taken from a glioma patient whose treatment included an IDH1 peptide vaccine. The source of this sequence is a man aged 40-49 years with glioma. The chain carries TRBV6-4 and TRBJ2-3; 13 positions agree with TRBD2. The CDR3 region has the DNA TGTGCCAGCGGGACTAGCGGGGATTGGAATACGCAGTATTTT. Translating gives CASGTSGDWNTQYF.